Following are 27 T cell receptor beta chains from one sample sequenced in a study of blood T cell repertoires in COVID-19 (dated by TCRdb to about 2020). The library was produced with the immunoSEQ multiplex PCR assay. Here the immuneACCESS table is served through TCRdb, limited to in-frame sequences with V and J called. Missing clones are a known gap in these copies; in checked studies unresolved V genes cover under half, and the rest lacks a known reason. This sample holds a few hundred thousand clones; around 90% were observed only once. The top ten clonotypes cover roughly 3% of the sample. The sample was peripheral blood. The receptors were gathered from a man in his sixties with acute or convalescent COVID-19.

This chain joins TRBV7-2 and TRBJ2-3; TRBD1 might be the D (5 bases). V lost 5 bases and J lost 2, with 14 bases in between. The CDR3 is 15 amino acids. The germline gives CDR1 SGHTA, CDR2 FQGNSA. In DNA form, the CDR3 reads TGTGCCAGCAGCCCCCAGGGCACCCACACAGATACGCAGTATTTT. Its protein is CASSPQGTHTDTQYF.

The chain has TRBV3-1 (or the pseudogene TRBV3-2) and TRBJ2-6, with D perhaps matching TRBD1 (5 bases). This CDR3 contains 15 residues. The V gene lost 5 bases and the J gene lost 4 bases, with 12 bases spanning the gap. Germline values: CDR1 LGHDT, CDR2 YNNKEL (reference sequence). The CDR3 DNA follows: TGTGCCAGCAGCGAGCCAGGGCCCGGGGCCAACGTCCTGACTTTC. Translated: CASSEPGPGANVLTF.

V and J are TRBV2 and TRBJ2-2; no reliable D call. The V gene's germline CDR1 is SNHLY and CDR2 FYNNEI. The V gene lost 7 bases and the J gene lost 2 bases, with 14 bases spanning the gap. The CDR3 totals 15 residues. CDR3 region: CASTVAVTNTGELFF. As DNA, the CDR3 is TGTGCCAGCACGGTAGCCGTTACTAACACCGGGGAGCTGTTTTTT.

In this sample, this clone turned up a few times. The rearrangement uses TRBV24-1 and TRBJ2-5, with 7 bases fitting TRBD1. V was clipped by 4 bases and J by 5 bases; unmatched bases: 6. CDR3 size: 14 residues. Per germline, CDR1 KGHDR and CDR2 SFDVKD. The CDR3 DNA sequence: TGTGCCACCAGTGACCGAACAGGGGACGAGACCCAGTACTTC. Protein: CATSDRTGDETQYF.

Here the CDR3 reads CAGQGSLPTGGNIQYF. DNA for the CDR3: TGTGCCGGACAGGGGAGCTTACCCACGGGCGGGAACATTCAGTACTTC. The chain couples TRBV19 to TRBJ2-4, with 9 bases lining up with TRBD1. Trimming removed 11 bases from V and 7 bases from J; junction bases left unmatched: 18. Per germline, CDR1 LNHDA and CDR2 SQIVND (reference sequence). The CDR3 has 16 residues.

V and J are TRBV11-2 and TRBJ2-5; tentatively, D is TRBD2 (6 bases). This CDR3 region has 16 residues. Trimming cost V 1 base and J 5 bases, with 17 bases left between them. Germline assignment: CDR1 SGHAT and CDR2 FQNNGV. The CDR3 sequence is CASSLGVLGGPETQYF. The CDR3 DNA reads TGTGCCAGCAGCTTAGGGGTATTGGGGGGACCGGAGACCCAGTACTTC.

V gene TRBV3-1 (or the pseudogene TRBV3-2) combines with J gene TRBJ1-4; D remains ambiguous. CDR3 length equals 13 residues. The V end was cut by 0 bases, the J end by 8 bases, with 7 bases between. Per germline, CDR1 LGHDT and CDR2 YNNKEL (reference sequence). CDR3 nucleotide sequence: TGTGCCAGCAGCCAAGAAGCCCCAGAAAAACTGTTTTTT. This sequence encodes CASSQEAPEKLFF.

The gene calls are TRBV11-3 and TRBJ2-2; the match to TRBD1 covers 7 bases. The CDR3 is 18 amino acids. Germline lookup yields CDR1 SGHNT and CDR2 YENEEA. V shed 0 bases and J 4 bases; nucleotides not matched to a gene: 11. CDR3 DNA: TGTGCCAGCAGCTTAGATTTCCCCGGGACAGTACCCACCGGGGAGCTGTTTTTT. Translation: CASSLDFPGTVPTGELFF.

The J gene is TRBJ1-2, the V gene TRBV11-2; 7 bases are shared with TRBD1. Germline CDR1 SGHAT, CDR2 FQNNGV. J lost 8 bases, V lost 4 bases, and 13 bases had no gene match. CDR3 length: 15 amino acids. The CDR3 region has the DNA TGTGCCAGCAGCTCCATATTTACAGGGGCTCGGGGCTACACCTTC. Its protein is CASSSIFTGARGYTF.

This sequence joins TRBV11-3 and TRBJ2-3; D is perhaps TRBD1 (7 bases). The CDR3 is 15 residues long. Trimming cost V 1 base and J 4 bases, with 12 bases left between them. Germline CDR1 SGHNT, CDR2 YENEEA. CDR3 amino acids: CASSLVSGGPDTQYF. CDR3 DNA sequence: TGTGCCAGCAGCTTAGTGTCAGGGGGGCCAGATACGCAGTATTTT.

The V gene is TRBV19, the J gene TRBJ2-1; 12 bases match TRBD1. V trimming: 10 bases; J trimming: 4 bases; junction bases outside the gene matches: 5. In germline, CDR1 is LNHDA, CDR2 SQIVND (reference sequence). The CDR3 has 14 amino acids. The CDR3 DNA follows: TGTGCCACACCGGGACAGGGGGCTTACAATGAGCAGTTCTTC. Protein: CATPGQGAYNEQFF.

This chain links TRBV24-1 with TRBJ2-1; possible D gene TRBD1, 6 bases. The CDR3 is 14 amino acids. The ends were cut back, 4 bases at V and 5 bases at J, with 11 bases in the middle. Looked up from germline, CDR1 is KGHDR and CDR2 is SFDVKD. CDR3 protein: CATSDVGQNNEQFF. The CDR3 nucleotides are TGTGCCACCAGTGACGTCGGACAGAACAATGAGCAGTTCTTC.

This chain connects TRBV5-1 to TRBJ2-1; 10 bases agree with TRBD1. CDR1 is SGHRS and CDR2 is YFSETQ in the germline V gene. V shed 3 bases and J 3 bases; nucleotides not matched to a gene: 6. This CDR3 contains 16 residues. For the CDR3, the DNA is TGCGCCAGCAGCTCCTCCGGGACAGGGGTCTACAATGAGCAGTTCTTC. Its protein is CASSSSGTGVYNEQFF.

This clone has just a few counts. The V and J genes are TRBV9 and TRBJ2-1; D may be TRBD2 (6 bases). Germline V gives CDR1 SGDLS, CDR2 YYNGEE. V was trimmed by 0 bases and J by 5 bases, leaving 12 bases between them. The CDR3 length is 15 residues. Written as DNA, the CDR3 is TGTGCCAGCAGCGTAGCTAGGGTAGCGGACAATGAGCAGTTCTTC. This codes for CASSVARVADNEQFF. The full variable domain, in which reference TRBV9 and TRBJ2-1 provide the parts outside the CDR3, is DSGVTQTPKHLITATGQRVTLRCSPRSGDLSVYWYQQSLDQGLQFLIQYYNGEERAKGNILERFSAQQFPDLHSELNLSSLELGDSALYFCASSVARVADNEQFFGPGTRLTVL.

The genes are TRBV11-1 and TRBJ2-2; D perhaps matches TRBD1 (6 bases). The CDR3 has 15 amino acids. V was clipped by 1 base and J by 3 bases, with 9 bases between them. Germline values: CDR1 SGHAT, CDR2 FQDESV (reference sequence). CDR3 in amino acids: CASSLGGLYTGELFF. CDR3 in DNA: TGTGCCAGCAGCTTAGGGGGGCTCTACACCGGGGAGCTGTTTTTT.

The CDR3: CASRAPQGVGYGYTF. In DNA, the CDR3 is TGTGCCAGCAGGGCCCCGCAGGGGGTTGGCTATGGCTACACCTTC. The chain is built from TRBV6-5 and TRBJ1-2; 7 bases line up with TRBD1. CDR3 length: 15 amino acids. V shed 6 bases and J 4 bases; nucleotides not matched to a gene: 11. Germline lookup yields CDR1 MNHEY and CDR2 SVGAGI.

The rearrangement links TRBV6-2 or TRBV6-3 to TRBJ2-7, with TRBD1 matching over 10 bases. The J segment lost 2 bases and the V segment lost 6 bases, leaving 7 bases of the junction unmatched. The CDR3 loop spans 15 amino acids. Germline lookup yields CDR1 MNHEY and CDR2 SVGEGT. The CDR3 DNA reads TGTGCCAGCAGCCACGGGACAGGGGAAACCTACGAGCAGTACTTC. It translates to CASSHGTGETYEQYF.

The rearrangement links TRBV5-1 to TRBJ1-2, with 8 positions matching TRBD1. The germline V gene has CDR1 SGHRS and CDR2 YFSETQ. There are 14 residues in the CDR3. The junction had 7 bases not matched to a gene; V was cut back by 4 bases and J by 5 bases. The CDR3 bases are TGCGCCAGCAGCACGGGACAGGTTCAATATGGCTACACCTTC. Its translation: CASSTGQVQYGYTF.

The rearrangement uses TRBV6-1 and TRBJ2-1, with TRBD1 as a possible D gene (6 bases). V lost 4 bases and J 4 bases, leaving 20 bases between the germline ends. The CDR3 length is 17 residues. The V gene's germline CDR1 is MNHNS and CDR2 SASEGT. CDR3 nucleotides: TGTGCCAGCAGTGTCCGAGTTGGCAGGGGCCCTTACAATGAGCAGTTCTTC. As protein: CASSVRVGRGPYNEQFF.

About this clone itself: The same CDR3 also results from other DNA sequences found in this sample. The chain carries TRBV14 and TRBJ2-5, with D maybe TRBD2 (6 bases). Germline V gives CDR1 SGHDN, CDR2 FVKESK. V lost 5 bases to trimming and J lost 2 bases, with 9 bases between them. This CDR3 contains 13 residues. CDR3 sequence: CASSGGLQETQYF. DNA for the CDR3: TGTGCCAGCAGCGGAGGACTACAAGAGACCCAGTACTTC.

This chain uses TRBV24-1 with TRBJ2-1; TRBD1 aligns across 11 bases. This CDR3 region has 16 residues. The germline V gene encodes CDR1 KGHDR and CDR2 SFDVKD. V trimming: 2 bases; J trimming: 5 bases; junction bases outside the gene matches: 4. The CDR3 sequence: CATSDSDRGPDNEQFF. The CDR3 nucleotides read TGTGCCACCAGTGATTCGGACAGGGGGCCAGACAATGAGCAGTTCTTC.

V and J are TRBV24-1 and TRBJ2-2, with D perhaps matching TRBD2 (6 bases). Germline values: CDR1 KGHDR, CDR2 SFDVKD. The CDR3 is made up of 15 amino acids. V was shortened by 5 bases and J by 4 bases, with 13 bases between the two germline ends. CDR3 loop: CATSARTGSTGELFF. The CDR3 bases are TGTGCCACCAGTGCGCGTACCGGGAGCACCGGGGAGCTGTTTTTT.

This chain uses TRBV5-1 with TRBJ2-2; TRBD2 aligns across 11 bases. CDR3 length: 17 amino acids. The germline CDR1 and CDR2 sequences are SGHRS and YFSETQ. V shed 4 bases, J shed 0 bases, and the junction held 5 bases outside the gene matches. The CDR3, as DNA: TGCGCCAGCAGCCTAGGACTAGCGGGCCCGAACACCGGGGAGCTGTTTTTT. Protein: CASSLGLAGPNTGELFF.

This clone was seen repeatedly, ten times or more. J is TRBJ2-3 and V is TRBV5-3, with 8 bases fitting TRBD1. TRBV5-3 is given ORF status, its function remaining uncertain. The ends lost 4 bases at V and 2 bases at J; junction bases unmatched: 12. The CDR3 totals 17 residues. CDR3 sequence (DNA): TGTGCCAGAAGCCGCCGAACGACAGGGGTTAACACAGATACGCAGTATTTT. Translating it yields CARSRRTTGVNTDTQYF.

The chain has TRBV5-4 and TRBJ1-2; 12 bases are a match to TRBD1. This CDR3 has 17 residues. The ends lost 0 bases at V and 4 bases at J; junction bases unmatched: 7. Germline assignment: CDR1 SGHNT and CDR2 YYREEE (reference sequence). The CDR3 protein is CASSLGGQGARGYGYTF. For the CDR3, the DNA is TGTGCCAGCAGCTTGGGGGGACAGGGGGCGCGGGGCTATGGCTACACCTTC.

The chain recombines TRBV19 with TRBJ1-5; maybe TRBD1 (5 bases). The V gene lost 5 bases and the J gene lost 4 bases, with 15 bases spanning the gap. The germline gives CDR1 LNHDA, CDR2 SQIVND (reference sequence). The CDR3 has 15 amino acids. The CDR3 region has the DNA TGTGCCAGTAGTCGTGGAGGGGAGTGGAATCAGCCCCAGCATTTT. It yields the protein CASSRGGEWNQPQHF.

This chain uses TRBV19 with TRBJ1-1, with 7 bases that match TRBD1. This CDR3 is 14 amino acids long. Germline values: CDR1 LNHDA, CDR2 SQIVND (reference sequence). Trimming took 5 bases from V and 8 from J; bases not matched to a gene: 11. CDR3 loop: CASSVQGRRVEAFF. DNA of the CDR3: TGTGCCAGTAGTGTACAGGGGCGGAGGGTCGAAGCTTTCTTT.